This T cell receptor beta chain was recorded in a study of OX40 agonist ivuxolimab in advanced cancers. The wider study: Dosing consisted of intravenous ivuxolimab at 0.01 to 10 mg/kg every 2 weeks. Dose-escalation patients were diagnosed with hepatocellular carcinoma, melanoma, renal cell cancer or head and neck cancer.

Study conclusions and caveats: The expanded peripheral T cells' antigen specificity was not determined.

Blood specimens came from baseline, cycle 4 day 1, and cycle 7 day 1. The data were produced by immunoSEQ multiplex PCR, yet TCRdb's version contains in-frame clones alone and is incomplete. Here the sample spans 100,000 to 150,000 clones, around 92% being singletons. V lost 5 bases and J 12 bases, leaving 14 bases between the germline ends. CDR1 is SGHRS, CDR2 YFSETQ, per germline. CDR3 length: 11 residues. Remarks on this clone: The antigen remains unidentified.

The specimen was CD4+ or CD8+ T cells sorted from blood, collected in a trial of the OX40 agonist ivuxolimab. This TCR came from an adult with an advanced solid tumor such as melanoma, head and neck, liver or kidney cancer. This sequence joins TRBV5-1 and TRBJ1-1, with D uncertain. Written as DNA, the CDR3 is TGCGCCAGCAGTAATGGTCTGGGGACTTTCTTT. It translates to CASSNGLGTFF.